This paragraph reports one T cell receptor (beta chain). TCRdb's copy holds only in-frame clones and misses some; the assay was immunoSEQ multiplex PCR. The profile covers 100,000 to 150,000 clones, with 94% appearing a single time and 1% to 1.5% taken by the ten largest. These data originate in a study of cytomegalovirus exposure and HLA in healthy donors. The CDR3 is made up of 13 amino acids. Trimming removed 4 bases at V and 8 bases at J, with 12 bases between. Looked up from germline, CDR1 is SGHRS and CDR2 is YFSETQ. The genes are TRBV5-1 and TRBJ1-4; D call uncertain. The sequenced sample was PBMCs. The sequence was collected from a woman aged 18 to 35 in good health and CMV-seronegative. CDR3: CASSEGIGEKLFF. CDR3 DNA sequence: TGCGCCAGCAGCGAGGGAATTGGAGAAAAACTGTTTTTT.